This T cell receptor beta chain was documented in a study of blood T cells in healthy people across ages. Study-wide results and limits: Higher diversity, along with more naive CD4+ cells, distinguished long-lived donors from aged donors. With age, beta diversity per million T cells declined roughly linearly, significantly by approximately 40.

Sample-barcoded 5' priming and a J-beta primer mix drove a second PCR of about 7 to 12 cycles. From the 5' RACE reads, TCRdb called clonotypes with MiXCR, one entry per CDR3 protein. The table lists almost 550,000 distinct CDR3 sequences, 24% of them singletons. This clonotype was seen a few times. What it recognizes is unknown. These data were also filed under a second study, of T cells of mothers and their children.

The clonotype originates from a boy aged 10-17 years in good health. Sample: blood.

In DNA, the CDR3 is TGTGCCAGCAGCCGGGACTTCTACACAGATACGCAGTATTTT. This codes for CASSRDFYTDTQYF. The chain employs TRBV7-9 and TRBJ2-3; maybe TRBD2 (6 bases). V lost 5 bases and J 2 bases, leaving 11 bases between the germline ends. Germline CDR1 SEHNR, CDR2 FQNEAQ (reference sequence). This CDR3 is 14 amino acids long.